The 14 T cell receptor beta chains presented below share a single source sample, sequenced in a study of cytomegalovirus exposure and HLA in healthy donors. Both 60 Vbeta primers and 13 Jbeta primers went into the PCR. Using immunoSEQ multiplex PCR, the repertoire was profiled, and TCRdb retains in-frame clones only, with some absent. The sample includes around 120,000 clones, approximately 80% of them seen just once. Sequencing used PBMCs. These TCRs come from a man aged 45 to 65 in good health and CMV-seronegative.

The CDR3: CASSPIYGRDSYNSPLHF. The CDR3 nucleotides read TGTGCCAGCAGTCCCATATATGGGAGGGATTCCTATAATTCACCCCTCCACTTT. The chain is built from TRBV28 and TRBJ1-6; the D is unclear. The V gene's germline CDR1 is MDHEN and CDR2 SYDVKM. The V end lost 5 bases, the J end lost 1 base, and 18 bases lay between the germline ends. This CDR3 is 18 amino acids long.

There are a few counts of this clone. The V call is TRBV4-3, the J call TRBJ2-2; the match to TRBD1 covers 7 bases. Per germline, CDR1 LGHNA and CDR2 YSLEER. This CDR3 region has 16 residues. Trimming removed 2 bases from V and 5 bases from J; junction bases left unmatched: 8. CDR3 bases: TGCGCCAGCAGCCAAACCGGGACAGTCAGAACCGGGGAGCTGTTTTTT. As protein: CASSQTGTVRTGELFF.

The count of this clone is one. The CDR3 DNA reads TGTGCCATCAAGGGGGACAGCCAAACCTACGAGCAGTACTTC. Its protein product is CAIKGDSQTYEQYF. The rearrangement links TRBV10-3 to TRBJ2-5; TRBD1 matches at 7 bases. The end of the DNA is better explained by TRBJ2-7, so the J call may be wrong. CDR3 length: 14 residues. Germline V gives CDR1 ENHRY, CDR2 SYGVKD.

Concerning this clone: At one end the junction does not follow the germline gene, possibly because of a read error. V gene TRBV10-1 combines with J gene TRBJ2-7; D not resolved. The CDR3 consists of 14 residues. Germline lookup yields CDR1 WNHNN and CDR2 SYGVQD (reference sequence). CDR3 in amino acids: CASSEAHFTYEQYF. DNA of the CDR3: TGCGCCAGCAGTGAGGCTCACTTCACCTACGAGCAATACTTC.

The chain links TRBV7-3 to TRBJ1-1; possibly TRBD1 for D (6 bases). Germline V gene lookup returns CDR1 SGHTA and CDR2 FQGTGA. This CDR3 spans 15 amino acids. Trimming stripped 5 bases from V and 1 base from J, with 14 bases between. As DNA, the CDR3 is TGTGCCAGCAGCCCCGACAGGAACCGGAACACTGAAGCTTTCTTT. Protein product: CASSPDRNRNTEAFF.

J is TRBJ1-6 and V is TRBV5-6; D not resolved. CDR3 size: 13 residues. Germline assignment: CDR1 SGHDT and CDR2 YYEEEE. The V gene lost 0 bases and the J gene lost 8 bases, with 6 bases spanning the gap. DNA for the CDR3: TGTGCCAGCAGCTTGGCCTCGGATTCACCCCTCCACTTT. Encoded protein: CASSLASDSPLHF.

Only a few counts were recorded for this clone. This chain links TRBV6-1 with TRBJ2-5, with 7 nucleotides matching TRBD2. Germline values: CDR1 MNHNS, CDR2 SASEGT. The CDR3 length is 14 residues. The ends lost 3 bases at V and 2 bases at J; junction bases unmatched: 3. The CDR3 DNA follows: TGTGCCAGCAGTGAGCGGGGGAAGCAAGAGACCCAGTACTTC. It encodes CASSERGKQETQYF.

The V call is TRBV27, the J call TRBJ1-1, with TRBD1 matching over 8 bases. V was clipped by 8 bases and J by 5 bases; unmatched bases: 7. CDR3 length: 13 residues. Per the germline V gene, CDR1 is MNHEY and CDR2 is SMNVEV (reference sequence). CDR3 in DNA: TGTGCCAGCTCAGACAGGGGAGGGACTGAAGCTTTCTTT. Residues: CASSDRGGTEAFF.

This clone was seen only once. The chain uses TRBV2 and TRBJ1-5; D gene unclear. V was pared by 8 bases and J by 0 bases, with 8 bases between. Germline V gene lookup returns CDR1 SNHLY and CDR2 FYNNEI. The CDR3 runs to 13 residues. CDR3 DNA: TGTGCCAGCGGCGACATTAGCAATCAGCCCCAGCATTTT. Translated, it gives CASGDISNQPQHF. Using reference TRBV2 and TRBJ1-5 for the parts outside the CDR3, the full variable domain is EPEVTQTPSHQVTQMGQEVILRCVPISNHLYFYWYRQILGQKVEFLVSFYNNEISEKSEIFDDQFSVERPDGSNFTLKIRSTKLEDSAMYFCASGDISNQPQHFGDGTRLSIL.

The rearrangement links TRBV11-2 to TRBJ2-1; D gene unclear. Germline CDR1 reads SGHAT; CDR2 reads FQNNGV. This CDR3 has 10 amino acids. V was trimmed by 5 bases and J by 12 bases, leaving 8 bases between them. CDR3 DNA: TGTGCCAGCAGCCAGGATAGGCAGTTCTTC. It is translated as CASSQDRQFF.

This chain links TRBV11-3 with TRBJ1-1; D uncertain. The V gene's germline CDR1 is SGHNT and CDR2 YENEEA. Between the trimmed V and J ends, which lost 4 bases and 0 bases, there was a span of 6 bases. The CDR3 is 13 residues long. CDR3 coding DNA: TGTGCCAGCAGCTCCAAAATGAACACTGAAGCTTTCTTT. This sequence encodes CASSSKMNTEAFF.

This clone showed up just a few times. This chain joins TRBV9 and TRBJ2-2, with D unresolved. The V gene's germline CDR1 is SGDLS and CDR2 YYNGEE. The CDR3 totals 13 residues. V gave up 4 bases and J gave up 7 bases, with 11 bases separating them. The CDR3 sequence is CASSLPYFGELFF. The DNA for the CDR3 is TGTGCCAGCAGCCTCCCCTATTTCGGGGAGCTGTTTTTT.

The chain is built from TRBV7-9 and TRBJ2-3; no definite D call. The CDR3 totals 13 residues. V gave up 5 bases and J gave up 6 bases, with 12 bases separating them. Germline CDR1 reads SEHNR; CDR2 reads FQNEAQ (reference sequence). The CDR3 nucleotides are TGTGCCAGCAGCCCCACCGGTCCGGATACGCAGTATTTT. It codes for CASSPTGPDTQYF.

The CDR3 DNA reads as TGTGCCAGCAGTTTTGGACCCGGGACAGGGGTCGGCTACACCTTC. Its protein is CASSFGPGTGVGYTF. This chain uses TRBV27 with TRBJ1-2, with 10 bases identical to TRBD1. J gave up 8 bases and V 3 bases, and 9 bases lay outside the gene matches. Germline values: CDR1 MNHEY, CDR2 SMNVEV (reference sequence). The CDR3 length is 15 residues.